This T cell receptor (beta chain) was sequenced during a study of cytomegalovirus exposure and HLA in healthy donors (dated by TCRdb to 2017 to 2019). For the wider study: According to an earlier analysis of 587 of the donors, about 179 million T cells yielded roughly 110 million unique TCR beta sequences and 276 Gb of sequence data. To predict cytomegalovirus infection status, the study brought together high-throughput TCR immunosequencing, statistical association of individual TCRs with disease status, and machine learning. The study profiled the T cell repertoires of under 850 subjects by immunosequencing and related them to cytomegalovirus serostatus. In a later analysis, previously published TCR beta repertoires from roughly 710 donors were re-analyzed and high-resolution HLA genotyping was added so that TCR occurrence patterns could be studied. Alongside the repertoire data, information on donor age, sex, ethnicity and CMV serostatus was compiled. Of the 300 to 500 genotyped donors, 80% to 90% were placed in the genetic ancestry cluster associated with self-reported Caucasian donors. The number of donors typed differed by locus, with roughly 620-640 for A, B, C, DRB1 and DQB1, roughly 550 for DQA1, 600 to 610 for DPA1, and 450 to 480 for DPB1. An earlier analysis of roughly 580 of the donors used high-throughput TCR beta sequencing to judge whether each TCR beta V gene segment behaved as functional or pseudogenic. On average, around 200,000 unique TCR beta nucleotide sequences were sequenced per donor among a few hundred genotyped donors of the cohort, with roughly a sixth of those sequences being non-productive. All discovery cohort repertoires had been generated on a single sequencing platform. The aim of the study was to test whether cataloging public T cell receptors could identify signatures of past pathogen exposure. A separate validation cohort of roughly 120 different subjects was used in addition to the approximately 700-subject first cohort. In the later analysis, no new phenotypic data were used to find candidate immune exposures; instead, reliance was placed on TCR beta sequences and their occurrence across donors. A later genetic analysis took genome-wide SNP genotypes for about 55% of the roughly 700 donors and used that subset as a discovery cohort. HLA typing covered class I and class II loci at four-digit resolution. Several DR-DQ haplotypes were handled as single units for association and clustering, since linkage in the cohort was strong. An early release that covered around 590 HLA-typed donors contained about 290 gigabases of sequencing data and tens of millions of unique TCR sequences. Results and caveats for the whole study, not just this receptor: A later genetic analysis associated a missense DCLRE1C variant with V-gene and J-gene trimming of TCR beta chains, and an independent cohort replicated the association. When HLA alleles, especially DR and DQ, strongly co-occurred, attributing TCR associations to individual alleles was difficult. In vitro tests confirmed that a few of the cytomegalovirus-associated TCR beta chains recognize cytomegalovirus antigens. In a later analysis, most CMV-associated TCR beta chains were found to appear HLA-restricted, with HLA associations seemingly driven largely by CMV exposure. For the cohort, immune exposure information was limited to CMV serostatus. Because HLA typing was missing for some donors at each locus, association tests included only the typed subset. A later analysis reported that several top co-occurrence clusters appeared linked to parvovirus B19, influenza, CMV and Epstein-Barr virus. A total of roughly 160 TCR beta chains were listed by the study as associated with cytomegalovirus. Most TCR sequences were observed very rarely across donors, whereas some public TCRs were present in many individuals. A later genetic analysis reported fewer N-insertions in productive TCRs among donors in an Asian-associated ancestry cluster than the roughly 700-donor mean. Sequencing depth was assumed to be roughly uniform across donors in the presence/absence analyses, though that assumption may not hold. In a later analysis, more than 15,000 TCR beta sequences were associated with specific HLA alleles at a false discovery rate of 0.05. In a later analysis, the rate of TCR association differed among HLA loci, with DRB1 alleles having the most associated TCRs and HLA-C alleles having the fewest. Broadly in line with IMGT annotations, most TCR beta V segments showed up in productive rearrangements about 87% or about 30% of the time in an earlier analysis of several hundred of the donors. Cytomegalovirus status was reported to be diagnosed by the classifier with high specificity and sensitivity in both the original and validation cohorts. Correlated functional status among segregating V segments might reflect linkage disequilibrium, but an unknown experimental factor could not be ruled out. In a later analysis, HLA-associated TCR beta chains showed more clonal expansion and lower generation probabilities than non-associated chains that were equally common. The authors suggested that the approach could potentially be generalized to other disease states and immunological phenotypes. A cluster of highly shared sequence variants was judged likely to be a technical artifact of the sequencing pipeline. Because counts were too low, about 15 rarely observed V segments, including chromosome 9 orphons, were left out of the earlier analysis of about 620 of the donors. Because the 87-base-pair reads could not distinguish some IMGT-functional V segments, including TRBV6-2 and TRBV6-3, those segments were excluded. A further reported finding was that TCR beta sequences accurately predicted the HLA-A and HLA-B alleles for most subjects in the first cohort. The cohort was sequenced for TCR beta chains only, and without alpha or paired-chain data the features that could be detected were limited.

This clone came up once. Its cognate antigen has yet to be identified. No quality values exist for individual bases; no much larger clone is one base distant. Library method: the immunoSEQ multiplex PCR assay. For the multiplex PCR, a mixture combining 60 forward primers for TCR Vbeta segments and 13 reverse primers for TCR Jbeta segments was used. Amplification of the CDR3 region of rearranged TCR beta genes was performed with a multiplex PCR assay on genomic DNA. The amplified TCR beta libraries were sequenced on the Illumina HiSeq System as 87-base-pair reads. From the authors' description of their analysis: In a later analysis, tens of millions of unique TCR beta chains were counted across the roughly 610 repertoires, and around 10 million of these chains were shared by at least two donors. To remove PCR and sequencing errors, raw reads were error-corrected and collapsed into unique sequences using a nearest-neighbor algorithm that merged closely related sequences. To assign V, D and J gene segments, CDR3 sequences were aligned to IMGT reference sequences. For a sequence to be retained, a match of at least six nucleotides was required to both a V gene segment and a J gene segment. Rearrangements were classified as productive when the CDR3 lacked stop codons and remained in frame with V and J, and all other rearrangements were classified as non-productive. CDR3 was defined according to IMGT convention as the region running from the second conserved V-encoded cysteine to the conserved J-encoded phenylalanine. The earlier analysis of approximately 590 of the donors excluded any sequence lacking an unambiguous match to a single V gene segment. An earlier analysis of several hundred of the donors classified V segments as functional when productive rearrangements were above 56.7% and as segregating when the standard deviation between donors was above 5%. A statistical classification framework was built to diagnose cytomegalovirus status from the catalog of TCR beta chain sequences. V and J gene assignment, in a later analysis, came from comparing TCR nucleotide sequences with IMGT/GENE-DB human TR gene sequences. A later analysis assigned CDR3 sequences and most-parsimonious VDJ recombination scenarios with the TCRdist pipeline. In a later analysis, every TCR beta chain was defined by the combination of its CDR3 amino acid sequence and its V-gene family, and reads without a unique V-gene family were dropped. To address suspected cross-contamination and a sequencing artifact, a later analysis removed 592 highly shared, low-generation-probability nucleotide sequences. A later analysis calculated a clonal expansion index for each public chain from normalized within-repertoire ranks of inferred template counts. Generation probabilities in a later analysis came from a VDJ recombination model fitted to out-of-frame rearrangements, and those results were checked against IGoR. A later analysis scored TCR-TCR, TCR-HLA and TCR-CMV co-occurrence with hypergeometric tests, applying a repertoire-size bias correction to TCR pairs. To estimate false discovery rates, a later analysis permuted the HLA or CMV assignments 20 times. A later analysis grouped co-occurring TCRs with DBSCAN, adding TCRdist sequence similarity when clustering within HLA-allele-positive subsets. Co-occurrence clustering excluded repertoires with fewer than 30,000 or more than 120,000 public chains, plus five with anomalous nucleotide sharing. The source is immuneACCESS, and TCRdb retained only in-frame sequences with V and J called. Part of the clones is not carried over; for the studies checked, unresolved V genes explain less than half of this, and the remainder is unexplained. That table is the source of V, J and clone size, and D and trimming were worked out from the DNA. The sample table shows 100,000 or so clones, and just over 75% are seen once. The biggest ten clones account for around 8.4% of the sample.

The cohort was made up of approximately 670 healthy bone marrow donors. Cohort members were all nominally healthy when sampled, although unrecorded immune exposures were likely present. The donor tested CMV seropositive, placing the donor among the 289 seropositive members of the cohort. A peripheral blood sample was collected from each donor, and TCR beta sequencing was performed on peripheral blood mononuclear cells. The Qiagen DNeasy Blood Extraction Kit was used to extract genomic DNA from the blood cell samples. The CDR3 measures 13 amino acids from cysteine to phenylalanine. The DNA shown is the 39-base CDR3, in frame from base 1. CDR1 is given as KGHSH and CDR2 as LQKENI, both from the germline V gene. Compared with germline, V lacks 6 bases and J lacks 5 bases; bases without a gene match: 7.

Rearrangement joined TRBV18 to TRBJ2-7, and 7 junction bases match TRBD1. The TCR was taken from a man between 35 and 55 years old in good health and CMV-seropositive. What was sequenced was PBMCs. The CDR3 is CASSPGQFHEQYF. The nucleotides read TGTGCCAGCTCTCCGGGACAGTTCCACGAGCAGTACTTC.